A selection of T cell receptor beta chains follows, all from one sample in a study of Tregs in tolerant kidney transplant recipients. Here immunoSEQ multiplex PCR was the method, and the copy in TCRdb shows in-frame clones only, minus some. In the table there are 60,000 to 65,000 clones, about 98% of which are singletons. The specimen was Tregs from blood, collected before the transplant. The receptors here all came from a human donor who received a combined kidney and bone marrow transplant. Both conserved end residues are part of each CDR3. D genes are given only for firm matches. Only some rows state a clone size, as once, few, many or a class for expanded clones.

>once|TRBJ2-7|TRBV4-2|TRBD2|15
CASRRLGGVGDEQYF
TGTGCCAGCAGACGCCTCGGGGGGGTCGGGGACGAGCAGTACTTC
>.|TRBJ1-2|TRBV7-2|TRBD1|13
CASSLGTGGVYTF
TGTGCCAGCAGCCTAGGGACAGGGGGCGTCTACACCTTC
>.|TRBJ1-1|TRBV5-1|TRBD1|15
CASSPGGTVNTEAFF
TGCGCCAGCAGCCCGGGAGGGACAGTGAACACTGAAGCTTTCTTT
>.|TRBJ1-1|TRBV7-9|.|17
CASSLGRRALDGTEAFF
TGTGCCAGCAGCTTAGGCAGGAGGGCCTTGGATGGCACTGAAGCTTTCTTT
>.|TRBJ2-1|TRBV10-3|.|13
CAIRGGWNNEQFF
TGTGCCATCAGGGGCGGGTGGAACAATGAGCAGTTCTTC
>.|TRBJ2-1|TRBV6-5|TRBD2|14
CASSYWGGNNEQFF
TGTGCCAGCAGTTACTGGGGGGGGAACAATGAGCAGTTCTTC
>.|TRBJ2-4|TRBV14|.|13
CASSPPPGNIQYF
TGTGCCAGCAGCCCCCCCCCGGGAAACATTCAGTACTTC
>.|TRBJ1-4|TRBV19|.|13
CASSRATNEKLFF
TGTGCCAGTAGCCGAGCAACTAATGAAAAACTGTTTTTT
>.|TRBJ2-7|TRBV20-1|.|11
CSAPKNYEQYF
TGCAGTGCTCCTAAGAACTACGAGCAGTACTTC
>.|TRBJ1-5|TRBV4-2|TRBD1|16
CASSQDPGTANQPQHF
TGTGCCAGCAGCCAAGATCCCGGGACAGCTAATCAGCCCCAGCATTTT
>.|TRBJ2-2|TRBV2|TRBD2|15
CASRATSGSGGELFF
TGTGCCAGCAGGGCGACTAGCGGGAGCGGCGGGGAGCTGTTTTTT
>.|TRBJ1-6|TRBV6-1|TRBD1|14
CASISRGWYSPLHF
TGTGCCAGCATTAGCAGGGGGTGGTATTCACCCCTCCACTTT
>.|TRBJ2-5|TRBV4-1|.|14
CASSQNSGPETQYF
TGCGCCAGCAGCCAAAACAGCGGACCGGAGACCCAGTACTTC
>.|TRBJ1-1|TRBV2|TRBD1|12
CASSRQGYEAFF
TGTGCCAGCAGTAGACAGGGGTATGAAGCTTTCTTT
>.|TRBJ1-1|TRBV5-1|TRBD1|17
CASSLLSGQGARGEAFF
TGCGCCAGCAGCTTGTTGTCGGGACAGGGGGCCAGAGGTGAAGCTTTCTTT
>.|TRBJ1-3|TRBV30|.|15
CAWGDFPSSGNTIYF
TGTGCCTGGGGGGACTTTCCTAGCTCTGGAAACACCATATATTTT
>.|TRBJ1-1|TRBV19|.|12
CASRRGGNEAFF
TGTGCCAGTAGGAGGGGGGGAAATGAAGCTTTCTTT
>.|TRBJ2-5|TRBV30|TRBD2|13
CAWRLAGQETQYF
TGTGCCTGGAGACTAGCGGGGCAAGAGACCCAGTACTTC
>.|TRBJ1-2|TRBV30|.|12
CAWTFGQYGYTF
TGTGCCTGGACATTCGGTCAATATGGCTACACCTTC
>.|TRBJ2-5|TRBV28|TRBD1|14
CASRKDRGRETQYF
TGTGCCAGCAGAAAGGACAGGGGGCGAGAGACCCAGTACTTC
>.|TRBJ2-3|TRBV9|.|12
CASSAGTDTQYF
TGTGCCAGCAGCGCCGGGACAGATACGCAGTATTTT
>.|TRBJ2-3|TRBV2|.|14
CASSARAGTDTQYF
TGTGCCAGCAGTGCGAGAGCGGGCACAGATACGCAGTATTTT
>.|TRBJ2-1|TRBV10-3|.|13
CATTRALYNEQFF
TGTGCCACAACTAGGGCTTTATACAATGAGCAGTTCTTC
>.|TRBJ1-6|TRBV9|.|17
CASSVGSWDSYNSPLHF
TGTGCCAGCAGCGTAGGAAGTTGGGACTCTTATAATTCACCCCTCCACTTT
>.|TRBJ2-7|TRBV10-1|.|13
CASSGSGSYEQYF
TGCGCCAGCAGTGGGTCCGGGTCCTACGAGCAGTACTTC
>.|TRBJ2-3|TRBV13|.|16
CASSLALGTSTDTQYF
TGTGCCAGCAGCTTAGCCCTCGGGACTAGCACAGATACGCAGTATTTT
>.|TRBJ1-2|TRBV5-6|TRBD1|15
CASSSERGQRRGYTF
TGTGCCAGCAGCTCAGAGAGGGGGCAAAGACGGGGCTACACCTTC
>.|TRBJ1-2|TRBV21-1|.|15
CASSKNSDRNYGYTF
TGTGCCAGCAGCAAAAACTCGGACAGGAACTATGGCTACACCTTC
>.|TRBJ1-1|TRBV21-1|.|17
CASSTKTGEGVNTEAFF
TGTGCCAGCAGCACGAAGACAGGGGAAGGGGTGAACACTGAAGCTTTCTTT
>.|TRBJ1-5|TRBV10-3|.|14
CAISDSGGNQPQHF
TGTGCCATCAGTGATTCGGGTGGCAATCAGCCCCAGCATTTT
>.|TRBJ1-2|TRBV29-1|.|14
CSVAQGHLNYGYTF
TGCAGCGTTGCACAGGGCCATCTTAACTATGGCTACACCTTC
>medium-sized|TRBJ1-2|TRBV6-5|TRBD1|16
CASSYSMTGEYYGYTF
TGTGCCAGCAGTTACTCGATGACAGGGGAATACTATGGCTACACCTTC
>once|TRBJ2-6|TRBV19|.|15
CASSPPGAGANVLTF
TGTGCCAGTAGTCCCCCGGGGGCTGGGGCCAACGTCCTGACTTTC
>.|TRBJ1-5|TRBV27|TRBD1|15
CASRRTGEFIQPQHF
TGTGCCAGCAGACGTACAGGGGAGTTTATACAGCCCCAGCATTTT
>.|TRBJ1-2|TRBV6-6|.|16
CASSYSPVGVDYGYTF
TGTGCCAGCAGTTACTCACCTGTCGGGGTAGACTATGGCTACACCTTC
>.|TRBJ2-7|TRBV7-9|TRBD2|14
CASSPSGRRSEQYF
TGTGCCAGCAGCCCTAGCGGGAGGCGAAGCGAGCAGTACTTC
>.|TRBJ1-1|TRBV5-8|TRBD1|13
CATRDSVNTEAFF
TGTGCCACGCGGGACAGCGTGAACACTGAAGCTTTCTTT
>.|TRBJ1-1|TRBV14|.|13
CASSQDLPRPAFF
TGTGCCAGCAGCCAAGATCTACCGCGTCCAGCTTTCTTT
>once|TRBJ2-7|TRBV30|TRBD1|13
CACRDRGRNEQYF
TGTGCCTGCCGGGACAGGGGGAGAAACGAGCAGTACTTC
>.|TRBJ1-5|TRBV7-2|.|14
CASSDQGWSQPQHF
TGTGCCAGCAGCGACCAGGGCTGGAGTCAGCCCCAGCATTTT
>.|TRBJ2-7|TRBV9|TRBD2|13
CAGLAGHYYEQYF
TGTGCAGGACTAGCAGGGCACTACTACGAGCAGTACTTC
>.|TRBJ2-1|TRBV5-1|.|16
CASSLGGANLNNEQFF
TGCGCCAGCAGCTTGGGTGGGGCCAATCTTAACAATGAGCAGTTCTTC
>.|TRBJ1-1|TRBV21-1|.|18
CASSTTGQGARYNTEAFF
TGTGCCAGCAGCACCACGGGACAGGGGGCCCGGTACAACACTGAAGCTTTCTTT
>.|TRBJ2-1|TRBV4-1|TRBD2|15
CASSQLAGANNEQFF
TGCGCCAGCAGCCAACTAGCGGGGGCCAACAATGAGCAGTTCTTC
>.|TRBJ2-1|TRBV2|TRBD2|15
CASSVRGRTYNEQFF
TGTGCCAGCAGTGTTCGCGGGAGGACTTACAATGAGCAGTTCTTC
>.|TRBJ1-2|TRBV7-2|TRBD1|15
CASSYTTGGGYGYTF
TGTGCCAGCAGCTATACGACAGGGGGCGGTTATGGCTACACCTTC
>.|TRBJ2-7|TRBV14|TRBD2|17
CASSQFPGLAGAKEQYF
TGTGCCAGCAGCCAATTTCCGGGACTAGCGGGAGCAAAAGAGCAGTACTTC
>.|TRBJ1-1|TRBV6-5|.|14
CASTKGGLNTEAFF
TGTGCCAGCACCAAGGGGGGGCTAAACACTGAAGCTTTCTTT
>.|TRBJ2-5|TRBV18|.|12
CASSPNQETQYF
TGTGCCAGCTCACCCAACCAAGAGACCCAGTACTTC